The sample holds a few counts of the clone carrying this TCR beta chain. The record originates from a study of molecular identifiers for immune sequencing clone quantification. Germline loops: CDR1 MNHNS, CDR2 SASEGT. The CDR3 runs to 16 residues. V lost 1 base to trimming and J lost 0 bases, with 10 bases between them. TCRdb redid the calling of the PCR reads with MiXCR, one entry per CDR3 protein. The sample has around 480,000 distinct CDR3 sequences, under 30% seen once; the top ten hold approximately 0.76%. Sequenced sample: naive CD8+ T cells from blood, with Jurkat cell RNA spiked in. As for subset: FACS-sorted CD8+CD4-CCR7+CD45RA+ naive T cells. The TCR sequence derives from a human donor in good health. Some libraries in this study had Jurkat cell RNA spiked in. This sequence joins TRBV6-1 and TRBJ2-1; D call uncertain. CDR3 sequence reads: CASSEGTSSSYNEQFF. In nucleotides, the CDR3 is TGTGCCAGCAGTGAAGGCACATCAAGCTCCTACAATGAGCAGTTCTTC.